This T cell receptor beta chain stems from a study of T cell responses to AZD1222 COVID-19 vaccine. Study observations and caveats: Most donors were white British, females outnumbered males, and clonal diversity was possibly underestimated.

The CDR3 contains 13 residues. Trimming removed 3 bases at V and 2 bases at J, with 6 bases between. Looked up from germline, CDR1 is SGHNT and CDR2 is YENEEA. Generated by immunoSEQ multiplex PCR, the TCRdb table keeps only in-frame clones and is missing some. The sample lists roughly 180,000 clones; less than 95% were seen once. On this clone itself: Antigen unknown.

The chain combines TRBV11-3 with TRBJ2-3; D gene uncertain. The TCR comes from an adult in good health. This material consisted of peripheral blood, taken on day 0 of AZD1222 vaccination. CDR3 sequence: CASSFTPTDTQYF. The CDR3 DNA follows: TGTGCCAGCAGCTTTACCCCCACAGATACGCAGTATTTT.